The source of this T cell receptor beta chain is a study of tumor-infiltrating lymphocytes in primary liver carcinoma. Study details: Those enrolled were patients of both sexes, who were aged 30 to 69 years.

This clonotype showed up many times. A constant-region primer primed TCR beta cDNA synthesis from about 550 ng of total RNA. Modified slightly, ARM-PCR produced TCR beta libraries over three nested multiplex PCR rounds. One entry per CDR3 protein results from TCRdb running MiXCR on the multiplex PCR reads. The sample shows about 320,000 distinct CDR3 sequences, roughly three fifths of them seen only once. The authors took blood RNA from unsorted whole blood and also extracted germline DNA. The source material was peripheral blood. The origin of this receptor is a woman aged 25 to 39 with primary liver carcinoma and hepatitis B virus infection.

The CDR3 protein is CASSLNSWETQYF. CDR3 nucleotide sequence: TGTGCCAGCAGCTTAAACTCCTGGGAGACCCAGTACTTC. The genes are TRBV11-2 and TRBJ2-5; no clear D gene. The germline V gene encodes CDR1 SGHAT and CDR2 FQNNGV. The CDR3 spans 13 residues. The ends were cut back, 2 bases at V and 5 bases at J, with 9 bases in the middle.